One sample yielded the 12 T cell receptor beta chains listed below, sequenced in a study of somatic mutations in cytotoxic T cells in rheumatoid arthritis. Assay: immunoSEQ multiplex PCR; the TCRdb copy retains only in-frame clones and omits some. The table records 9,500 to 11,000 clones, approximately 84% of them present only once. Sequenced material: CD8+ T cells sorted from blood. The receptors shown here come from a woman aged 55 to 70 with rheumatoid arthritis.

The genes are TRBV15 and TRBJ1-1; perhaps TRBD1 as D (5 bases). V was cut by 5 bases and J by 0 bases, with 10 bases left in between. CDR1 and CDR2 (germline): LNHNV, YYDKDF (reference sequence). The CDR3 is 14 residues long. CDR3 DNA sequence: TGTGCCACCAGCCGAAGACAGATGAACACTGAAGCTTTCTTT. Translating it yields CATSRRQMNTEAFF.

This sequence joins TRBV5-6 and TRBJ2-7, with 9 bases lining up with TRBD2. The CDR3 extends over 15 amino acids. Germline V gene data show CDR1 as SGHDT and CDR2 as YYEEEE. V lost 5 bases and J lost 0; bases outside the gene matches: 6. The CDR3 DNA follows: TGTGCCAGCAGGGGGGCGGGAGGGCCCTCCTACGAGCAGTACTTC. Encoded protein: CASRGAGGPSYEQYF.

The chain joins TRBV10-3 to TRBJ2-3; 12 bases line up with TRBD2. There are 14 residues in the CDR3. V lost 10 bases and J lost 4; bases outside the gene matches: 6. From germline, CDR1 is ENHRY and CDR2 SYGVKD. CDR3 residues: CATATSGRPDTQYF. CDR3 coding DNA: TGTGCCACCGCTACTAGCGGGAGGCCAGATACGCAGTATTTT.

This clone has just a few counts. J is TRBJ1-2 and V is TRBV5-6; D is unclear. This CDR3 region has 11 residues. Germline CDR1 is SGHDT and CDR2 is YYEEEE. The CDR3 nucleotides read TGTTGGGCCCACGTTTGTGATGGCTACACCTTC. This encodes CWAHVCDGYTF. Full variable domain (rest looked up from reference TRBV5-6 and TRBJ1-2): DAGVTQSPTHLIKTRGQQVTLRCSPKSGHDTVSWYQQALGQGPQFIFQYYEEEERQRGNFPDRFSGHQFPNYSSELNVNALLLGDSALYLCWAHVCDGYTFGSGTRLTVV.

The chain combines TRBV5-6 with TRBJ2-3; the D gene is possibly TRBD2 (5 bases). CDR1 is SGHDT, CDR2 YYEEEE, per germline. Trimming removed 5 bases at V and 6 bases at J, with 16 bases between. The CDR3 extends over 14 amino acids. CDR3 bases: TGTGCCAGCAGACCGGGCCTAGGCGGGGATACGCAGTATTTT. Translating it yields CASRPGLGGDTQYF.

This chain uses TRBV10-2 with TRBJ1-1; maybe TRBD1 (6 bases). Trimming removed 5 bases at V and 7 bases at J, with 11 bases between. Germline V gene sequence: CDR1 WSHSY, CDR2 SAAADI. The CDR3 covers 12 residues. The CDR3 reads CASSTGNDEAFF. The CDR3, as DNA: TGCGCCAGCAGTACAGGGAACGATGAAGCTTTCTTT.

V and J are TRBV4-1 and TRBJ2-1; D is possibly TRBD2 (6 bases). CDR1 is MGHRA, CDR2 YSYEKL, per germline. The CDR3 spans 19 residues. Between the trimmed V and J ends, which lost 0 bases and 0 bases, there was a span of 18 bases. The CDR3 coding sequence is TGCGCCAGCAGCCAAGATAGGGACTCAGGCCGAAGCTCCTACAATGAGCAGTTCTTC. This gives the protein CASSQDRDSGRSSYNEQFF.

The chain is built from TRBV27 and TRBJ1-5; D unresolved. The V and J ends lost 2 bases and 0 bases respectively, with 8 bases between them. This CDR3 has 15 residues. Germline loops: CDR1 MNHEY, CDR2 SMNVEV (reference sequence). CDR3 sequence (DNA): TGTGCCAGCAGTTTAGTTTCAGATAGCAATCAGCCCCAGCATTTT. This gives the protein CASSLVSDSNQPQHF.

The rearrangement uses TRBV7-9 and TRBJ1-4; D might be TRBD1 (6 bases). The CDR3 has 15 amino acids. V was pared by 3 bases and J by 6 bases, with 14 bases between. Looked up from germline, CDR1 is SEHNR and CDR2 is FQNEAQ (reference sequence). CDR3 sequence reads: CASSFGDIGDEKLFF. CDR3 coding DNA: TGTGCCAGCAGCTTCGGGGACATAGGGGATGAAAAACTGTTTTTT.

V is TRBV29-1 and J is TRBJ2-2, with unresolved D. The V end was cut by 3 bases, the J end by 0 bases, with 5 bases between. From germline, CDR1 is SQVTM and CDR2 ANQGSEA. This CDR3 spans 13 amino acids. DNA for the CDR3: TGCAGCGTTGACACTTCGAACACCGGGGAGCTGTTTTTT. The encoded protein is CSVDTSNTGELFF.

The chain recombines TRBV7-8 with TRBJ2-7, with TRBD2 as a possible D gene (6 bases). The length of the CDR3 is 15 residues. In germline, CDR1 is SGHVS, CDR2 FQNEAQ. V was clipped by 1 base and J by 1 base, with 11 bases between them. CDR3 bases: TGTGCCAGCAGCTTAGGGAGGGGAAGATCCTACGAGCAGTACTTC. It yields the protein CASSLGRGRSYEQYF.

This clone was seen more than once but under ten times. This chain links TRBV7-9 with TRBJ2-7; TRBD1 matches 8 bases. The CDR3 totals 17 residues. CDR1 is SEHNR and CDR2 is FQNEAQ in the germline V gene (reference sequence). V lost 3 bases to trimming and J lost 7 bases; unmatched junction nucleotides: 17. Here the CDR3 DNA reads TGTGCCAGCAGCTTCGGTCTGTACGGGCAGGGGGCGCGTGAGCAGTACTTC. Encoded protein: CASSFGLYGQGAREQYF.